This TCR beta chain derives from a study of cytomegalovirus exposure and HLA in healthy donors (dated by TCRdb to 2016 to 2017). The study in broad terms: An earlier analysis of 587 of the donors reported 276 Gb of sequence data and around 120 million unique TCR beta sequences obtained from some 200 million T cells. Class I and class II HLA loci were covered by the typing at four-digit resolution. Typing coverage differed by locus: A, B, C, DRB1 and DQB1 were typed in roughly 629-630 donors, DQA1 in about 500, DPA1 in some 610, and DPB1 in roughly 470. The study aimed to test whether signatures of past pathogen exposure could be identified by cataloging public T cell receptors. An early release that covered fewer than 750 HLA-typed donors contained approximately 290 gigabases of sequencing data and some 87 million unique TCR sequences. An earlier analysis of around 540 of the donors applied high-throughput TCR beta sequencing to assess whether each TCR beta V gene segment acted as functional or pseudogenic. The genetic ancestry cluster associated with self-reported Caucasian donors included over 65% of the 398 genotyped donors. A later genetic analysis took genome-wide SNP genotypes for about three fifths of the 666 donors and used that subset as a discovery cohort. Donor age, sex, ethnicity and CMV serostatus were compiled alongside the repertoire data. A later analysis re-analyzed previously published TCR beta repertoires from about 600 donors and added high-resolution HLA genotyping to study TCR occurrence patterns. The study used immunosequencing to profile the T cell repertoires of approximately 630 subjects and linked those repertoires to cytomegalovirus serostatus. In addition to the first cohort of 666 subjects, a separate validation cohort of about 120 different subjects was used. To predict cytomegalovirus infection status, the study combined high-throughput TCR immunosequencing, statistical association of individual TCRs with disease status, and machine learning. Across around 400 genotyped donors of the cohort, an average of approximately 240,000 unique TCR beta nucleotide sequences per donor were sequenced, and approximately 17% of those sequences were non-productive. Every discovery cohort repertoire had been produced on one sequencing platform. About five DR-DQ haplotypes were treated as single units for association and clustering because of strong linkage in the cohort. In the later analysis, no new phenotypic data were used to find candidate immune exposures; instead, reliance was placed on TCR beta sequences and their occurrence across donors.

In total, 630 or so healthy bone marrow donors made up the cohort. All cohort members were sampled while nominally healthy, although unrecorded immune exposures were likely present. The donor was CMV seronegative and belonged to the group of 350 to 400 seronegative cohort members. Every donor gave a peripheral blood sample, and the peripheral blood mononuclear cells from that sample were used for TCR beta sequencing. The Qiagen DNeasy Blood Extraction Kit was used to extract genomic DNA from the blood cell samples. Libraries came from the immunoSEQ multiplex PCR assay. For the multiplex PCR, a mixture combining 60 forward primers for TCR Vbeta segments and 13 reverse primers for TCR Jbeta segments was used. The CDR3 region of rearranged TCR beta genes was amplified from genomic DNA by a multiplex PCR assay. The amplified TCR beta libraries were sequenced on the Illumina HiSeq System as 87-base-pair reads. The source study handled its data this way. A later analysis tallied around 87 million unique TCR beta chains across the approximately 670 repertoires, and some 10 million of those chains were shared by two or more donors. A nearest-neighbor algorithm error-corrected the raw reads and collapsed the reads into unique sequences, merging closely related sequences to remove PCR and sequencing errors. V, D and J gene segments were assigned by aligning CDR3 sequences to IMGT reference sequences. For a sequence to be retained, at least a six-nucleotide match to both a V gene segment and a J gene segment was required. Rearrangements were called productive when the CDR3 lacked stop codons and stayed in frame with V and J; all others were non-productive. Following IMGT convention, CDR3 was defined as the stretch from the second conserved V-encoded cysteine to the conserved J-encoded phenylalanine. The earlier analysis of 550 to 650 of the donors excluded any sequence lacking an unambiguous match to a single V gene segment. In an earlier analysis of some 590 of the donors, a V segment was called functional when productive rearrangements were above 56.7%, and segregating when the standard deviation between donors exceeded 5%. A statistical classification framework was built for diagnosing cytomegalovirus status from the catalog of TCR beta chain sequences. A later analysis assigned V and J genes by comparing TCR nucleotide sequences with IMGT/GENE-DB human TR gene sequences. In a later analysis, CDR3 sequences and most-parsimonious VDJ recombination scenarios were assigned using the TCRdist pipeline. In a later analysis, each TCR beta chain was defined by its CDR3 amino acid sequence together with its V-gene family, and reads without a unique V-gene family were excluded. A later analysis removed 500 to 650 highly shared, low-generation-probability nucleotide sequences to deal with suspected cross-contamination and a sequencing artifact. In a later analysis, a clonal expansion index was calculated for each public chain from normalized within-repertoire ranks of inferred template counts. In a later analysis, generation probabilities were computed with a VDJ recombination model fitted to out-of-frame rearrangements, and the resulting probabilities were checked against IGoR. In a later analysis, hypergeometric tests were used to score TCR-TCR, TCR-HLA and TCR-CMV co-occurrence, with a repertoire-size bias correction applied to TCR pairs. A later analysis estimated false discovery rates by permuting HLA or CMV assignments 20 times. In a later analysis, co-occurring TCRs were grouped with DBSCAN, and TCRdist sequence similarity was added when clustering was performed within HLA-allele-positive subsets. For co-occurrence clustering, repertoires with fewer than 30,000 or more than 120,000 public chains were excluded, along with roughly 5 repertoires with anomalous nucleotide sharing. Imported from immuneACCESS, the table was reduced by TCRdb to in-frame sequences with V and J called. These copies leave out some clones; in studies compared against another copy, an unresolved V gene accounts for under half, and the cause of the remainder is not known. V, J and clone size reflect that table, while D and trimming were determined from the DNA. This sample has about 150,000 clones in its table, and around 79% of those were observed once. Less than 3.5% of the sample is held by the ten biggest clonotypes.

Relative to germline, V is missing 2 bases and J is missing 6 bases, with 18 bases of the junction outside any gene match. For CDR1 and CDR2, the germline V gene lists MGHRA and YSYEKL. Counted from cysteine to phenylalanine, this CDR3 has 19 amino acids. CDR3 DNA only is kept here, 57 bases in frame from base 1. This clone is a singleton in its sample. It has no known antigen specificity. Base qualities are not at hand, and no much larger clone is one base apart. Findings and caveats that apply to the study as a whole: Some IMGT-functional V segments, including TRBV6-2 and TRBV6-3, could not be told apart with the 87-base-pair reads, so those segments were excluded. In a later analysis, HLA-associated TCR beta chains were found to be more clonally expanded and to have lower generation probabilities than equally common non-associated chains. A later analysis reported that several top co-occurrence clusters appeared linked to parvovirus B19, influenza, CMV and Epstein-Barr virus. A further reported finding was that TCR beta sequences accurately predicted the HLA-A and HLA-B alleles for most subjects in the first cohort. Most TCR sequences were seen in very few donors, while some public TCRs were found in many individuals. Cytomegalovirus status was reported to be diagnosed by the classifier with high specificity and sensitivity in both the original and validation cohorts. In a later analysis, 15,000 to 20,000 TCR beta sequences were associated with specific HLA alleles at a false discovery rate of 0.05. Only TCR beta chains were sequenced in this cohort, and the absence of alpha or paired-chain data limited detectable features. A few of the identified cytomegalovirus-associated TCR beta chains were confirmed in vitro to be specific for cytomegalovirus antigens. Roughly uniform sequencing depth across donors was assumed in presence/absence analyses, although this assumption may not hold. An earlier analysis of approximately 530 of the donors showed that most TCR beta V segments appeared in productive rearrangements either about 90% or about 30% of the time, which broadly matched IMGT annotations. The only immune exposure information available for the cohort was CMV serostatus. A later genetic analysis associated a missense DCLRE1C variant with V-gene and J-gene trimming of TCR beta chains, and an independent cohort replicated the association. A later genetic analysis reported fewer N-insertions in productive TCRs among donors in an Asian-associated ancestry cluster than the roughly 620-donor mean. In a later analysis, the rate of TCR association differed among HLA loci, with DRB1 alleles having the most associated TCRs and HLA-C alleles having the fewest. HLA typing was unavailable for some donors at each locus, so association tests used only the typed subset. The authors suggested that the approach could potentially be extended to other disease states and immunological phenotypes. When HLA alleles, especially DR and DQ, strongly co-occurred, attributing TCR associations to individual alleles was difficult. Most CMV-associated TCR beta chains appeared to be HLA-restricted in a later analysis, and the HLA associations seemed to be driven largely by CMV exposure. Linkage disequilibrium might explain the correlated functional status among segregating V segments, but an unknown experimental factor could not be excluded. The study listed approximately 150 TCR beta chains as associated with cytomegalovirus. A cluster of highly shared sequence variants was judged likely to be a technical artifact of the sequencing pipeline. Some 16 rarely observed V segments, including chromosome 9 orphons, were excluded from the earlier analysis of approximately 600 of the donors because counts were too low.

Sequencing was carried out using PBMCs. The TCR originated in a man aged 18 to 29 in good health and CMV-seronegative. The rearranged chain carries TRBV4-1 and TRBJ1-1; TRBD1 agrees with 10 junctional bases. The nucleotides are TGCGCCAGCAGCCAATCCATACTCGACAGGGGGCGAGTATCGGCTGAAGCTTTCTTT. Its protein reads: CASSQSILDRGRVSAEAFF.